This TCR beta chain was sequenced for a study of CD8+CD57+ T cells in acquired aplastic anemia. At the level of the study: Each DNA sample taken from sorted CD4+ and CD8+ cells came to roughly 3.5 ug on average.

About this clonotype: Its antigen is unknown.

Sequencing involved patients with CD8+CD57+ cell expansion previously shown by flow cytometry. The patients, all of them, had severe acquired aplastic anemia. Both TCR beta VDJ combination and CDR3 sequence profiling were carried out. Genomic DNA was the template for this profiling. TCRdb itself ran the reads through MiXCR, one entry per CDR3 protein. The data show about 150,000 distinct CDR3 sequences, with about 52% seen just once and roughly 12% held by the top ten. The V and J ends lost 5 bases and 3 bases, in that order; junction bases with no gene match: 6. The CDR3 sequence is 15 residues long. Germline V gene sequence: CDR1 ENHRY, CDR2 SYGVKD. Findings and limits, study-wide: Nearly 30 was the count of CD8+ CDR3 sequences that patients shared with controls.

Sequenced material: sorted CD4+, CD8+, or CD8+CD57+ T cells (not recorded which) from PBMCs. The rearrangement joins TRBV10-3 to TRBJ1-5, with 8 bases aligning to TRBD1. The clonotype comes from a human donor with aplastic anemia. The CDR3 is CAISPGQGNNQPQHF. In DNA form, the CDR3 reads TGTGCCATCAGTCCCGGACAGGGAAACAATCAGCCCCAGCATTTT.